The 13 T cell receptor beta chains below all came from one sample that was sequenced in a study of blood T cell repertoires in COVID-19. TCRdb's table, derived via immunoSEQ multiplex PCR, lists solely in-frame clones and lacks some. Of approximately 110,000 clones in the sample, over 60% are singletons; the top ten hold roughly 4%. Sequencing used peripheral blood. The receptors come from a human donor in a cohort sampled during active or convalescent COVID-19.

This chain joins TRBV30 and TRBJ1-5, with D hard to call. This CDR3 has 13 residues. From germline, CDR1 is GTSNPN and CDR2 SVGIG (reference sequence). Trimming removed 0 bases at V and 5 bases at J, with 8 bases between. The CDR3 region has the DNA TGTGCCTGGAGTGTACGGGGAGATCAGCCCCAGCATTTT. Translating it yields CAWSVRGDQPQHF.

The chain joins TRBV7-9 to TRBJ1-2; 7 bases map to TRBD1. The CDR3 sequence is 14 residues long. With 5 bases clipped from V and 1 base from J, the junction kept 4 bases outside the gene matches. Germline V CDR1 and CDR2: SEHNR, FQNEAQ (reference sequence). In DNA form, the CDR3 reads TGTGCCAGCAGCGAAGGACAGGTTAACTATGGCTACACCTTC. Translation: CASSEGQVNYGYTF. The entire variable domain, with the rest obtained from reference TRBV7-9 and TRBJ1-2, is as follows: DTGVSQNPRHKITKRGQNVTFRCDPISEHNRLYWYRQTLGQGPEFLTYFQNEAQLEKSRLLSDRFSAERPKGSFSTLEIQRTEQGDSAMYLCASSEGQVNYGYTFGSGTRLTVV.

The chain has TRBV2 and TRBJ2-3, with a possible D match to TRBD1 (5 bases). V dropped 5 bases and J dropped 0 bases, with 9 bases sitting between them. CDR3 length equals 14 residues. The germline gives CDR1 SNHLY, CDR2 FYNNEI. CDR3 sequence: CASSPRQSTDTQYF. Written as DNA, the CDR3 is TGTGCCAGCAGTCCTCGACAGAGCACAGATACGCAGTATTTT.

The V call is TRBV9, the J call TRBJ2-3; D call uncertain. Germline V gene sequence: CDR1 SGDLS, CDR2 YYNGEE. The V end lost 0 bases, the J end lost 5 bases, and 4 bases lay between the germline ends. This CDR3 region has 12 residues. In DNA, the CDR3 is TGTGCCAGCAGCGTAGACAGAGATACGCAGTATTTT. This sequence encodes CASSVDRDTQYF.

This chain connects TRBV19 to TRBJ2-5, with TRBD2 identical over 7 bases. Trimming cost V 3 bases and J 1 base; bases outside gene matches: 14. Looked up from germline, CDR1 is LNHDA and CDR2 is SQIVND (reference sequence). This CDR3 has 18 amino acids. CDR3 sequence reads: CASSIAAGGRVGQETQYF. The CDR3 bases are TGTGCCAGTAGTATTGCGGCTGGCGGGAGAGTGGGCCAAGAGACCCAGTACTTC.

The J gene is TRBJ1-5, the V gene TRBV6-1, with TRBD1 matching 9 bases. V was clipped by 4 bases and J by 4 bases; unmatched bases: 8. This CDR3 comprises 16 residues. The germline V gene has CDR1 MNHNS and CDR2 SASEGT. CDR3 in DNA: TGTGCCAGCAGTGCCCGGACAGGGGTGATGAATCAGCCCCAGCATTTT. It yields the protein CASSARTGVMNQPQHF.

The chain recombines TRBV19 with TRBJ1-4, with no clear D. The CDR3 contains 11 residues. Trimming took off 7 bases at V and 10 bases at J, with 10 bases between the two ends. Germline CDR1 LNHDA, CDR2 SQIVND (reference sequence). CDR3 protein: CASNTGSKLFF. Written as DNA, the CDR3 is TGTGCCAGTAATACCGGGTCAAAACTGTTTTTT.

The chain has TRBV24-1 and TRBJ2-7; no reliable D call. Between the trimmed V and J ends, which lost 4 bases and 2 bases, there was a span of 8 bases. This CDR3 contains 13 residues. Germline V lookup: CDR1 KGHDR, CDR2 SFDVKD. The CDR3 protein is CATSETGTYEQYF. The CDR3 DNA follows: TGTGCCACCAGTGAGACTGGTACCTACGAGCAGTACTTC.

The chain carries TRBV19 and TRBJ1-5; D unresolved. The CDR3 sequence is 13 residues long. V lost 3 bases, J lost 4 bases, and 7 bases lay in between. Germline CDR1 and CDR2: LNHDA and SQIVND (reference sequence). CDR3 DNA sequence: TGTGCCAGTAGTATCAAGCCGAATCAGCCCCAGCATTTT. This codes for CASSIKPNQPQHF.

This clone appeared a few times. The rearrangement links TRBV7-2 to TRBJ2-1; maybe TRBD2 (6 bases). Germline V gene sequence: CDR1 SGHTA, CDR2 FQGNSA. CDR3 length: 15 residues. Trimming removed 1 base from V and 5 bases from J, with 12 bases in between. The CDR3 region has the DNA TGTGCCAGCAGCTTAGACCGGGGGTCCCACAATGAGCAGTTCTTC. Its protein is CASSLDRGSHNEQFF.

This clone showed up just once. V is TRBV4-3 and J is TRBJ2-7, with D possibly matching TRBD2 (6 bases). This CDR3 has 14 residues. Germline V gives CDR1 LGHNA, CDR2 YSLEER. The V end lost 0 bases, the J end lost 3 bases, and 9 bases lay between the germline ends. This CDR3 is CASSQDRRDYEQYF. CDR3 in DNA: TGCGCCAGCAGCCAAGATAGGCGGGACTACGAGCAGTACTTC.

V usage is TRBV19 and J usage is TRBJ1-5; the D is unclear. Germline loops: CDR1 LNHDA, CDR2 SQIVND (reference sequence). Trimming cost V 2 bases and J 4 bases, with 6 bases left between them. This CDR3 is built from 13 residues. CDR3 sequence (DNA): TGTGCCAGTAGTATAATCGAGAATCAGCCCCAGCATTTT. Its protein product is CASSIIENQPQHF.

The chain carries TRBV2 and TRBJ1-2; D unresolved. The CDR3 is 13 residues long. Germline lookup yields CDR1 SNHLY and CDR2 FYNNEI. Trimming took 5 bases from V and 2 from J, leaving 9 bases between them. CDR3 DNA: TGTGCCAGCAGTTCAGGAGGCAACTATGGCTACACCTTC. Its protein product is CASSSGGNYGYTF. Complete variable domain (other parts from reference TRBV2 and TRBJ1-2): EPEVTQTPSHQVTQMGQEVILRCVPISNHLYFYWYRQILGQKVEFLVSFYNNEISEKSEIFDDQFSVERPDGSNFTLKIRSTKLEDSAMYFCASSSGGNYGYTFGSGTRLTVV.